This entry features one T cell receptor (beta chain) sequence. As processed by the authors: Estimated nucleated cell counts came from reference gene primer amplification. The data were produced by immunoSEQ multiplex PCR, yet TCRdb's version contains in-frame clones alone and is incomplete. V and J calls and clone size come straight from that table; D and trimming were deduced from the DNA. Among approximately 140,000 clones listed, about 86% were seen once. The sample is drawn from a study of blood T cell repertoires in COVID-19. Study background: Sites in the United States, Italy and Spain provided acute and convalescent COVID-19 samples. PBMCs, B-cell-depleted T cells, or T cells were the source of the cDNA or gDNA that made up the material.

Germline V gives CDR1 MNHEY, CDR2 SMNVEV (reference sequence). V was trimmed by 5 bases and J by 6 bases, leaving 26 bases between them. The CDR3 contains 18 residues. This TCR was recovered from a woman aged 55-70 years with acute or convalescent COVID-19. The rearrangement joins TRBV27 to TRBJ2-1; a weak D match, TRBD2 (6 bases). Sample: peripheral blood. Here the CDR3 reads CASSPGTGGGYQLNEQFF. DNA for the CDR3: TGTGCCAGCAGTCCCGGGACTGGGGGTGGCTATCAACTCAATGAGCAGTTCTTC.